This TCR beta chain was sequenced during a study of blood T cell repertoires in COVID-19. Study in general: Donors in the United States, Italy and Spain gave samples during acute or convalescent COVID-19. Sources were T cells, B-cell-depleted T cells, or PBMCs; the material itself was cDNA or gDNA.

Looked up from germline, CDR1 is SGHDN and CDR2 is FVKESK. V was clipped by 4 bases and J by 11 bases, with 8 bases between them. This CDR3 is built from 11 residues. Assay: immunoSEQ multiplex PCR; the TCRdb copy retains only in-frame clones and omits some. The table lists 9,000 to 15,000 clones, less than 85% of them singletons. Sequencing input: peripheral blood. The sequence was collected from a human donor in a cohort sampled during active COVID-19. This chain uses TRBV14 with TRBJ1-4, with D possibly being TRBD1 (6 bases). The CDR3, as DNA: TGTGCCAGCAGCCGGACAGATAAACTGTTTTTT. This sequence encodes CASSRTDKLFF.